This TCR beta chain came from a study of blood T cell repertoires in COVID-19. Study details: Specimens from acute and convalescent COVID-19 originated in the United States, Italy and Spain. The cDNA or gDNA used as material had been derived from T cells, B-cell-depleted T cells, or PBMCs.

Libraries were prepared by immunoSEQ multiplex PCR; TCRdb keeps only in-frame clonotypes and omits some of them. There are over 250,000 clones in the sample; around 87% occur only once, and 5.3% lies in the top ten. Participants were aged roughly 18 to 89 years from approximately 23 US areas. Germline CDR1 reads SNHLY; CDR2 reads FYNNEI. After removal of 5 bases from V and 8 bases from J, the junction contained 9 bases not matched to a gene. The CDR3 runs to 14 residues. The gene calls are TRBV2 and TRBJ1-2; the match to TRBD1 covers 9 bases. This TCR was sampled from a woman aged 25-40 years who had recovered from COVID-19. The sample taken for sequencing was PBMCs or T cells enriched from blood (not recorded which). CDR3: CASSPRTGARGYTF. The CDR3 nucleotides read TGTGCCAGCAGTCCCAGGACAGGGGCGAGGGGCTACACCTTC. The whole variable domain, filled in from reference TRBV2 and TRBJ1-2, reads EPEVTQTPSHQVTQMGQEVILRCVPISNHLYFYWYRQILGQKVEFLVSFYNNEISEKSEIFDDQFSVERPDGSNFTLKIRSTKLEDSAMYFCASSPRTGARGYTFGSGTRLTVV.